A selection of T cell receptor beta chains follows, all from one sample in a study of blood T cell repertoires in COVID-19. Clones were sequenced by immunoSEQ multiplex PCR, and TCRdb holds only the in-frame ones, with some missing. The table has around 110,000 clones, about 89% seen once. The sequenced material came from peripheral blood. These receptors were collected from a man in his forties with acute or convalescent COVID-19. Each CDR3 is given with its conserved first and last residue. A D gene is named only where the DNA matches it firmly. Expanded clones get a size class; other rows say once, few or many, or leave the size out.

CASSFSSYEQYF	TGTGCCAGCAGCTTCAGCTCCTACGAGCAGTACTTC	.	TRBV7-3	TRBJ2-7	.
CASSLSGTGIPYEQYF	TGTGCCAGCAGTCTCTCCGGGACAGGGATACCCTACGAGCAGTACTTC	.	TRBV27	TRBJ2-7	TRBD1
CASSPPGLAVPRTDTQYF	TGTGCCAGCAGCCCACCGGGACTAGCGGTCCCGCGCACAGATACGCAGTATTTT	.	TRBV14	TRBJ2-3	TRBD2
CASSRLVAETQYF	TGTGCCAGCAGCCGCTTAGTAGCGGAGACCCAGTACTTC	.	TRBV14	TRBJ2-5	.
CASSLGRSGTSTDTQYF	TGTGCCAGCAGCTTAGGCCGTAGCGGGACTAGCACAGATACGCAGTATTTT	.	TRBV13	TRBJ2-3	TRBD2
CASSSRDSGTWEQYF	TGCGCCAGCAGCTCACGGGACAGCGGCACCTGGGAGCAGTACTTC	once	TRBV4-1	TRBJ2-7	TRBD1
CATSDSARPSGCEQYF	TGTGCCACCAGTGATTCCGCACGTCCGAGCGGCTGCGAGCAGTACTTC	.	TRBV24-1	TRBJ2-7	.
CAISEVPGNEQFF	TGTGCCATCAGTGAAGTCCCGGGCAATGAGCAGTTCTTC	.	TRBV10-3	TRBJ2-1	.
CASSKDYLGYNEQFF	TGCGCCAGCAGCAAAGACTATTTGGGATACAATGAGCAGTTCTTC	.	TRBV5-1	TRBJ2-1	.
CASSPTDPYEQYF	TGTGCCAGCAGCCCGACTGACCCCTACGAGCAGTACTTC	.	TRBV27	TRBJ2-7	.
CSASSASGSADTQYF	TGCAGTGCTAGTTCGGCTAGCGGGAGTGCAGATACGCAGTATTTT	.	TRBV20-1	TRBJ2-3	TRBD2
CASTLVVNTEAFF	TGTGCCAGCACCCTAGTGGTGAACACTGAAGCTTTCTTT	.	TRBV6-6	TRBJ1-1	.
CASSIQGRLDEQYF	TGTGCCAGCAGTATACAGGGTAGGCTTGACGAGCAGTACTTC	.	TRBV6-5	TRBJ2-7	.
CASKNGQGSAYNEQFF	TGTGCCAGCAAAAACGGACAGGGGTCGGCATACAATGAGCAGTTCTTC	.	TRBV27	TRBJ2-1	TRBD1
CASSFGRWEANTEAFF	TGCGCCAGCAGCTTTGGGAGGTGGGAGGCGAACACTGAAGCTTTCTTT	few	TRBV5-1	TRBJ1-1	.
CASTGVTSGIGTQYF	TGTGCCAGCACCGGAGTGACTAGCGGTATAGGGACCCAGTACTTC	.	TRBV6-5	TRBJ2-5	TRBD2
CASSYGFGDRGIEAFF	TGTGCCAGCAGTTACGGGTTTGGGGACAGAGGAATTGAAGCTTTCTTT	.	TRBV6-2/TRBV6-3	TRBJ1-1	TRBD1
CASSLGVTGGLNEQYF	TGTGCCAGCAGCTTGGGGGTGACAGGGGGTCTTAACGAGCAGTACTTC	.	TRBV5-6	TRBJ2-7	TRBD1
CASSIYPRPDTQYF	TGTGCCAGTAGTATTTACCCGAGGCCGGATACGCAGTATTTT	.	TRBV19	TRBJ2-3	.
CASSGRTGGNGYTF	TGTGCCAGCAGCGGCCGAACAGGGGGCAATGGCTACACCTTC	.	TRBV21-1	TRBJ1-2	.
CASSLTKTYEQYF	TGTGCCAGCAGTTTAACTAAAACCTACGAGCAGTACTTC	few	TRBV27	TRBJ2-7	.
CASRNRDGEKLFF	TGTGCCAGCAGAAACAGGGATGGTGAAAAACTGTTTTTT	.	TRBV6-6	TRBJ1-4	.